This TCR beta chain was recovered during a study of patients and donors after allogeneic stem cell transplantation. TCRdb reprocessed the RT-PCR reads via MiXCR and lists one record per CDR3 protein. The table shows approximately 29,000 distinct CDR3 sequences, with roughly a third occurring only once. From germline, CDR1 is LGHDT and CDR2 YNNKEL (reference sequence). The V end lost 0 bases, the J end lost 0 bases, and 6 bases lay between the germline ends. The CDR3 is 15 residues long. This receptor was identified in a human donor who was either an allogeneic HSCT recipient or a stem cell or donor lymphocyte infusion donor (not recorded which). It is not recorded whose cells these are; they may come from a transplant donor. The chain combines TRBV3-1 with TRBJ2-4; D unclear. Sequenced input: blood, either unsorted or a sorted T cell fraction (not recorded which). CDR3 coding DNA: TGTGCCAGCAGCCAAGATGTGGGAGCCAAAAACATTCAGTACTTC. This sequence encodes CASSQDVGAKNIQYF.